This is a list of T cell receptor beta chains from one sample in a study of OX40 agonist ivuxolimab in advanced cancers. Measured with immunoSEQ multiplex PCR; TCRdb has only the in-frame clones, and not every one. The table includes 40,000 to 65,000 clones, approximately 91% detected once. The sample in question was CD4+ or CD8+ T cells sorted from blood, obtained in a trial of the OX40 agonist ivuxolimab. These receptors originate from an adult with an advanced solid tumor such as melanoma, head and neck, liver or kidney cancer. CDR3s leave out the opening cysteine and the closing phenylalanine or tryptophan.

CDR3	V	J
ASRPGGAEETQY	TRBV6-6	TRBJ2-5
SAPAGSTDTQY	TRBV29-1	TRBJ2-3
ASSPRGGELF	TRBV18	TRBJ2-2
ASSVDGAGTNEQF	TRBV9	TRBJ2-1
ASSPALGSGYGYT	TRBV4-2	TRBJ1-2
ASSKVCGGKSYEQY	TRBV21-1	TRBJ2-7
ASNQRGNQPQH	TRBV2	TRBJ1-5
ASRSGGNPYSPLH	TRBV2	TRBJ1-6
ATRGQGNTGELF	TRBV10-3	TRBJ2-2
ASSGLGYGYT	TRBV6-1	TRBJ1-2
ASSEWVGFGEQY	TRBV25-1	TRBJ2-7
ASSPGTVGSQPQH	TRBV6-1	TRBJ1-5
ASTLRDNRGETQY	TRBV5-5	TRBJ2-5
ASSEASYEQY	TRBV10-2	TRBJ2-7
AISETQDSRAF	TRBV10-3	TRBJ1-1
ASSHPGQVLT	TRBV7-9	TRBJ1-2
ASRLGQGNSYEQY	TRBV5-1	TRBJ2-7
ASSQSKGNEQY	TRBV7-7	TRBJ2-7
ASPDRVNQPQH	TRBV6-1	TRBJ1-5
ASSFSGSQHNEQF	TRBV28	TRBJ2-1
SALQGTGELF	TRBV29-1	TRBJ2-2
ASSLKFATNEKLF	TRBV27	TRBJ1-4
ASSRDRTEQY	TRBV18	TRBJ2-7
ASSKEILTSPGVTEAF	TRBV18	TRBJ1-1
ASRTASRYNSPLH	TRBV27	TRBJ1-6
ASSLASSASYEQY	TRBV5-1	TRBJ2-7
ASSLQNQPQH	TRBV28	TRBJ1-5
ASSLGQQAF	TRBV7-6	TRBJ1-1
ATESTGFGGYT	TRBV10-3	TRBJ1-2
ASSSTEYSNQPQH	TRBV28	TRBJ1-5
AWSQQGGTQY	TRBV30	TRBJ2-5
ASSYRAESTDTQY	TRBV6-5	TRBJ2-3
ASSIARGNIQY	TRBV19	TRBJ2-4
ASNRGQSSYEQY	TRBV6-1	TRBJ2-7
ASSWAPNTEAF	TRBV6-5	TRBJ1-1
ASSPGGSNYGYT	TRBV5-1	TRBJ1-2
ASRQQGGGAYEQY	TRBV7-2	TRBJ2-7
ASRLGLSRAETQY	TRBV5-6	TRBJ2-5
ASSAQMNTEAF	TRBV6-6	TRBJ1-1
ASSTSDRGLGGIQPQH	TRBV18	TRBJ1-5
ASGTGVGETQY	TRBV5-6	TRBJ2-5
ASSLGGGNQETQY	TRBV5-1	TRBJ2-5
ASSVVERVVAGELF	TRBV9	TRBJ2-2
ASSGTGNRGETQY	TRBV5-8	TRBJ2-5
ASSARTSGRGQETQY	TRBV18	TRBJ2-5
ASSPRTSGLNEQF	TRBV18	TRBJ2-1
ASSLAPSGTSYNEQF	TRBV7-2	TRBJ2-1
ASSLTGAEDTIY	TRBV7-3	TRBJ1-3